Below, 21 T cell receptor beta chains from the same sample are listed, as sequenced in a study of blood T cell repertoires in COVID-19. Clones were sequenced by immunoSEQ multiplex PCR, and TCRdb holds only the in-frame ones, with some missing. Counted here are about 200,000 clones, roughly 90% occurring once; the ten biggest clones make up 0.75% to 0.95%. The specimen sequenced was peripheral blood. The receptor set was obtained from a woman in her seventies with acute or convalescent COVID-19.

This clone was counted between two and nine times. The V and J genes are TRBV11-2 and TRBJ1-3; 9 bases agree with TRBD1. The germline gives CDR1 SGHAT, CDR2 FQNNGV. J lost 1 base, V lost 9 bases, and 10 bases had no gene match. CDR3 size: 16 residues. The CDR3 loop reads CASSTGGLGSGNTIYF. The CDR3 DNA sequence: TGTGCCAGTTCGACAGGGGGGTTGGGATCTGGAAACACCATATATTTT.

Worth noting for this clone: An end of the junction does not agree with germline; a read error may underlie this. V gene TRBV27 combines with J gene TRBJ1-6; D might be TRBD1 (6 bases). There are 15 residues in the CDR3. CDR1 and CDR2 (germline): MNHEY, SMNVEV (reference sequence). CDR3 in amino acids: CASSDGQTYTSPLHF. DNA of the CDR3: TGTGCCAGCAGCGACGGACAGACATATACTTCACCCCTCCACTTT.

As concerns this clone: Relative to the germline gene, one junction end is altered; a read error may explain this. J is TRBJ2-7 and V is TRBV7-7; possibly TRBD1 for D (6 bases). The germline V gene has CDR1 SSHAT and CDR2 FNYEAQ (reference sequence). The CDR3 has 13 residues. CDR3 sequence reads: CASSFLRGYEQYF. In DNA, the CDR3 is TGTGCTAGCAGCTTTCTGAGGGGGTACGAGCAGTACTTC. Full variable domain (missing parts from reference TRBV7-7 and TRBJ2-7): GAGVSQSPRYKVTKRGQDVTLRCDPISSHATLYWYQQALGQGPEFLTYFNYEAQPDKSGLPSDRFSAERPEGSISTLTIQRTEQRDSAMYRCASSFLRGYEQYFGPGTRLTVT.

The chain links TRBV21-1 to TRBJ2-7; the DNA was not compared with TRBD1, the D call given in the table. TRBV21-1 is a pseudogene segment. CDR3 length: 15 residues. The CDR3 loop reads CASSKALPSSYEQYF. CDR3 DNA sequence: TGTGCCAGCAGCAAGGCCCTCCCAAGCTCCTACGAGCAGTACTTC.

The V gene is TRBV28, the J gene TRBJ2-1; the D gene is possibly TRBD2 (6 bases). This CDR3 comprises 15 residues. Germline V gives CDR1 MDHEN, CDR2 SYDVKM. V dropped 7 bases and J dropped 11 bases, with 24 bases sitting between them. CDR3 in amino acids: CASIPGGGRHLKQFF. The CDR3 DNA sequence: TGTGCCAGCATCCCCGGCGGAGGGAGGCACTTAAAGCAGTTCTTC.

V is TRBV3-1 (or the pseudogene TRBV3-2) and J is TRBJ1-2; the D gene is possibly TRBD1 (5 bases). This CDR3 region has 13 residues. V lost 4 bases, J lost 13 bases, and 19 bases lay in between. Germline V gene lookup returns CDR1 LGHDT and CDR2 YNNKEL (reference sequence). The CDR3: CASSLKTGPGVTF. CDR3 nucleotide sequence: TGTGCCAGCAGCCTTAAGACCGGTCCGGGGGTCACCTTC.

The V gene is TRBV6-6, the J gene TRBJ2-5; possible D gene TRBD2, 5 bases. V was cut by 7 bases and J by 1 base, with 13 bases left in between. The CDR3 is 14 residues long. CDR1 and CDR2 from the germline V gene are MNHNY and SVGAGI (reference sequence). CDR3 sequence reads: CASTLDGIQETQYF. In nucleotides, the CDR3 is TGTGCCAGCACCTTAGACGGGATCCAAGAGACCCAGTACTTC.

The rearrangement links TRBV11-2 to TRBJ1-2, with 7 bases lining up with TRBD1. This CDR3 spans 15 amino acids. Germline values: CDR1 SGHAT, CDR2 FQNNGV. V lost 1 base, J lost 3 bases, and 5 bases stayed unmatched. CDR3 nucleotide sequence: TGTGCCAGCAGCTTAGCTGACAGGGAGTACTATGGCTACACCTTC. It yields the protein CASSLADREYYGYTF.

The chain joins TRBV19 to TRBJ2-6; D not certain. Trimming removed 7 bases from V and 0 bases from J, with 13 bases in between. This CDR3 is built from 16 residues. Germline V gene sequence: CDR1 LNHDA, CDR2 SQIVND (reference sequence). The CDR3 region is CASMVFGASGANVLTF. Written as DNA, the CDR3 is TGTGCCAGTATGGTGTTCGGTGCCTCTGGGGCCAACGTCCTGACTTTC.

The chain couples TRBV6-5 to TRBJ1-4; D uncertain. In germline, CDR1 is MNHEY, CDR2 SVGAGI. V was trimmed by 0 bases and J by 4 bases, leaving 9 bases between them. The CDR3 has 15 amino acids. The CDR3 here is CASSYSAALNEKLFF. DNA for the CDR3: TGTGCCAGCAGTTACTCGGCGGCTCTTAATGAAAAACTGTTTTTT.

This clone was recorded once. The chain recombines TRBV19 with TRBJ1-3, with a possible D match to TRBD1 (6 bases). The V and J ends lost 8 bases and 1 base respectively, with 9 bases between them. In germline, CDR1 is LNHDA, CDR2 SQIVND (reference sequence). The CDR3 is made up of 13 amino acids. CDR3 sequence: CASSDSSGNTIYF. The CDR3 bases are TGTGCCAGTTCGGACAGTTCTGGAAACACCATATATTTT.

The rearrangement uses TRBV28 and TRBJ1-5, with a weak D call TRBD1 (5 bases). Germline-derived CDR1 and CDR2 are MDHEN and SYDVKM. The germline V and J ends were trimmed by 8 bases and 0 bases, with 14 bases remaining between them. The CDR3 contains 15 residues. CDR3 loop: CASHGRTHSNQPQHF. CDR3 DNA: TGTGCCAGCCATGGGCGGACACATAGCAATCAGCCCCAGCATTTT.

This clone was seen a few times. The chain is built from TRBV7-6 and TRBJ2-1; a possible D gene is TRBD2 (6 bases). V was cut by 5 bases and J by 9 bases, with 14 bases left in between. The CDR3 covers 13 residues. Germline lookup yields CDR1 SGHVS and CDR2 FNYEAQ. In DNA form, the CDR3 reads TGTGCCAGCAGCCCCCGGGAGTCGGGTGAGCAGTTCTTC. The encoded protein is CASSPRESGEQFF. Together with reference TRBV7-6 and TRBJ2-1, the CDR3 gives the full variable domain: GAGVSQSPRYKVTKRGQDVALRCDPISGHVSLYWYRQALGQGPEFLTYFNYEAQQDKSGLPNDRFSAERPEGSISTLTIQRTEQRDSAMYRCASSPRESGEQFFGPGTRLTVL.

A few counts support this clone. The chain uses TRBV27 and TRBJ1-1; D perhaps matches TRBD1 (5 bases). CDR3 length: 12 amino acids. Deletions cut 5 bases from V and 10 bases from J, with 14 bases between. Germline values: CDR1 MNHEY, CDR2 SMNVEV (reference sequence). The CDR3 reads CASSPPGGGAFF. The DNA of the CDR3 is TGTGCCAGCAGTCCCCCGGGCGGGGGAGCTTTCTTT.

The chain carries TRBV5-4 and TRBJ1-2; D gene ambiguous. The CDR3 totals 15 residues. Per the germline V gene, CDR1 is SGHNT and CDR2 is YYREEE (reference sequence). V lost 0 bases and J 2 bases, leaving 11 bases between the germline ends. The CDR3 DNA reads as TGTGCCAGCAGCTTGGGAGTTGACACCAACTATGGCTACACCTTC. Amino acid sequence: CASSLGVDTNYGYTF.

V gene TRBV2 combines with J gene TRBJ1-5; D ambiguous. The germline gives CDR1 SNHLY, CDR2 FYNNEI. There are 11 residues in the CDR3. V was clipped by 8 bases and J by 11 bases, with 13 bases between them. CDR3 region: CASGFSGTQHF. CDR3 in DNA: TGTGCCAGCGGATTCTCGGGGACCCAGCATTTT.

The CDR3 coding sequence is TGTGCCAGTATCGACCGTAGCGGTGGGAATCAGCCCCAGCATTTT. Translation gives CASIDRSGGNQPQHF. The chain is built from TRBV19 and TRBJ1-5; D is unclear. The germline CDR1 and CDR2 sequences are LNHDA and SQIVND (reference sequence). Trimming left V 7 bases short and J 4 bases short, with 17 bases between. CDR3 length equals 15 residues.

The V gene is TRBV28, the J gene TRBJ2-4, with D possibly TRBD1 on 5 matching bases. Between the trimmed V and J ends, which lost 6 bases and 0 bases, there was a span of 12 bases. Germline V gene lookup returns CDR1 MDHEN and CDR2 SYDVKM. The CDR3 has 15 residues. The CDR3 loop reads CASSQTELAKNIQYF. The CDR3, as DNA: TGTGCCAGCAGCCAGACAGAACTAGCCAAAAACATTCAGTACTTC.

The J gene is TRBJ1-1, the V gene TRBV7-2; tentative D call: TRBD1 (5 bases). The length of the CDR3 is 14 residues. Trimming shortened V by 2 bases and J by 1 base, and 8 bases separated the two germline ends. CDR1 and CDR2 (germline): SGHTA, FQGNSA. The CDR3 spells CASSLLGGNTEAFF. The CDR3 bases are TGTGCCAGCAGCTTATTGGGGGGGAACACTGAAGCTTTCTTT.

This chain uses TRBV24-1 with TRBJ2-1, with D unclear. Germline assignment: CDR1 KGHDR and CDR2 SFDVKD. With 2 bases removed from V and 6 bases from J, the gap between germline ends came to 13 bases. This CDR3 contains 15 residues. This chain's CDR3 is CATSDSLVGRNEQFF. The CDR3 coding sequence is TGTGCCACCAGTGATTCTCTAGTAGGTCGCAATGAGCAGTTCTTC.

A single count supports this clone. This chain links TRBV6-5 with TRBJ1-2; the D gene is possibly TRBD1 (6 bases). Trimming left V 4 bases short and J 11 bases short, with 17 bases between. This CDR3 spans 13 amino acids. Germline V lookup: CDR1 MNHEY, CDR2 SVGAGI. The CDR3 region has the DNA TGTGCCAGCAGTTTCGGGACATATTCAGGGTACACCTTC. Amino acid sequence: CASSFGTYSGYTF.